These T cell receptor beta chains were read from a single sample in a study of cytomegalovirus exposure and HLA in healthy donors. The repertoire was sequenced with immunoSEQ multiplex PCR; TCRdb's copy has only in-frame clones and lacks some. The sample consists of around 130,000 clones, roughly three quarters of them appearing once. The sequenced sample consisted of PBMCs. The receptors shown here come from a man aged 25 to 40 in good health and CMV-seronegative. Each CDR3 is given with its conserved first and last residue. A D gene is named only where the DNA matches it firmly. Not all rows give a size; the values are once, few, many and, for expanded clones, a class.

>TRBD1|TRBV30|TRBJ2-1|once
CAWSVPDRGPNERFF
TGTGCCTGGAGTGTCCCGGACAGGGGCCCCAATGAGCGGTTCTTC
>TRBD2|TRBV7-6|TRBJ2-1|-
CASSIQAGEFYNEQFF
TGTGCCAGCAGCATCCAAGCGGGGGAGTTCTACAATGAGCAGTTCTTC
>TRBD2|TRBV30|TRBJ2-3|-
CAMGLAGGNTDTQYF
TGTGCCATGGGACTAGCGGGGGGCAACACAGATACGCAGTATTTT
>TRBD2|TRBV5-4|TRBJ2-3|-
CASSLSGGSTDTQYF
TGTGCCAGCAGCTTGAGCGGGGGAAGCACAGATACGCAGTATTTT
>-|TRBV7-6|TRBJ2-7|once
CASSQEGESSSYEQYF
TGTGCCAGCAGCCAAGAGGGGGAGTCTAGCTCCTACGAGCAGTACTTC
>-|TRBV27|TRBJ2-1|once
CASSFRDTSYNEQFF
TGTGCCAGCAGTTTTCGGGACACCTCCTACAATGAGCAGTTCTTC
>-|TRBV2|TRBJ1-4|-
CASSATGVINEKLFF
TGTGCCAGCAGTGCCACGGGGGTGATTAATGAAAAACTGTTTTTT
>-|TRBV28|TRBJ2-5|-
CASRTPGDQETQYF
TGTGCCAGCAGGACTCCGGGAGATCAAGAGACCCAGTACTTC
>TRBD1|TRBV4-1|TRBJ1-1|many
CASSQGQGMNTEAFF
TGCGCCAGCAGCCAGGGACAGGGAATGAACACTGAAGCTTTCTTT
>-|TRBV7-2|TRBJ2-3|once
CASTARGITDTQYF
TGTGCCAGCACCGCGAGGGGGATAACAGATACGCAGTATTTT
>TRBD2|TRBV11-3|TRBJ2-5|-
CASSLAPSGGFQETQYF
TGTGCCAGCAGCTTAGCCCCTAGCGGGGGGTTCCAAGAGACCCAGTACTTC
>-|TRBV4-3|TRBJ1-6|-
CASSQSQGGSYNSPLHF
TGCGCCAGCAGCCAGTCCCAAGGGGGCTCCTATAATTCACCCCTCCACTTT
>-|TRBV5-4|TRBJ2-3|-
CASSGGATTDTQYF
TGTGCCAGCTCTGGGGGGGCCACCACAGATACGCAGTATTTT
>-|TRBV7-3|TRBJ2-5|-
CASSLGLRETQYF
TGTGCCAGCAGCTTAGGACTTAGGGAGACCCAGTACTTC
>TRBD2|TRBV7-8|TRBJ2-7|-
CASSYGLAGGFGEQYF
TGTGCCAGCAGCTACGGACTAGCGGGAGGTTTCGGAGAGCAGTACTTC
>TRBD1|TRBV7-3|TRBJ1-1|-
CASSFQGAQGTEAFF
TGTGCCAGCAGCTTTCAGGGGGCTCAAGGCACTGAAGCTTTCTTT
>TRBD2|TRBV4-1|TRBJ2-3|-
CASSLLAGEGDTQYF
TGCGCCAGCAGCCTACTAGCGGGAGAGGGGGATACGCAGTATTTT
>TRBD1|TRBV6-5|TRBJ1-2|-
CASSGTGVGYGYTF
TGTGCCAGCAGTGGCACAGGGGTCGGCTATGGCTACACCTTC
>TRBD2|TRBV30|TRBJ2-7|-
CAWSVLAGAEQYF
TGTGCCTGGAGCGTACTAGCGGGAGCCGAGCAGTACTTC
>TRBD1|TRBV28|TRBJ1-2|-
CASSLRRQGVGGYTF
TGTGCCAGCAGTTTAAGGCGACAGGGAGTCGGCGGCTACACCTTC
>TRBD2|TRBV9|TRBJ2-1|few
CASTEDGGAYNEQFF
TGTGCCAGCACTGAGGACGGGGGGGCCTACAATGAGCAGTTCTTC
>TRBD2|TRBV7-9|TRBJ2-7|once
CASSSAGTSGPTSYEQYF
TGTGCCAGCAGCTCGGCCGGGACTAGCGGGCCGACCTCCTACGAGCAGTACTTC
>TRBD1|TRBV11-2|TRBJ2-3|-
CASSFRQGADTQYF
TGTGCCAGCAGCTTTAGGCAGGGGGCAGATACGCAGTATTTT
>TRBD1|TRBV28|TRBJ2-2|-
CASSFRGITGELFF
TGTGCCAGCAGTTTCAGGGGGATCACCGGGGAGCTGTTTTTT
>-|TRBV28|TRBJ1-2|-
CASSQSSNYGYTF
TGTGCCAGCAGTCAAAGTAGTAACTATGGCTACACCTTC